Below are 21 T cell receptor beta chains sequenced from a single sample in a study of T-cell reconstitution after alpha-beta-depleted transplantation in children. A TCRbeta library incorporating unique molecular identifiers was prepared. One entry per CDR3 protein results from TCRdb running MiXCR on the PCR reads. The sample includes approximately 240,000 distinct CDR3 sequences, approximately 11% seen only once; the top ten take roughly 27%. Sequencing was performed on PBMCs, taken before TCRalphabeta/CD19-depleted stem cell transplant. All receptors derive from a child under two years old with acute myeloid leukemia, due to receive a stem cell transplant.

Concerning this clonotype: Sequence at one end of the junction differs from germline and may be a read error. This rearrangement joins TRBV11-2 to TRBJ2-7, with D hard to call. The CDR3 spans 15 residues. Germline loops: CDR1 SGHAT, CDR2 FQNNGV. The CDR3 reads CAISFSADGSYVQYF. The CDR3 DNA is TGTGCCATCAGCTTTTCGGCCGACGGCTCCTACGTGCAGTACTTC.

This clonotype has ten or more counts. The J gene is TRBJ2-1, the V gene TRBV20-1; 7 nucleotides match TRBD2. The CDR3 totals 14 residues. Trimming removed 5 bases from V and 7 bases from J; junction bases left unmatched: 11. The germline gives CDR1 DFQATT, CDR2 SNEGSKA (reference sequence). This chain's CDR3 is CSAPLAAPGNEQFF. Written as DNA, the CDR3 is TGCAGTGCTCCCCTAGCGGCACCTGGGAATGAGCAGTTCTTC.

This clonotype has just a few counts. The chain uses TRBV14 and TRBJ2-1, with TRBD1 matching over 8 bases. CDR3 length: 15 residues. V trimming: 1 base; J trimming: 8 bases; junction bases outside the gene matches: 7. Germline-derived CDR1 and CDR2 are SGHDN and FVKESK. CDR3 sequence reads: CASSQVRSRGHEQFF. CDR3 nucleotide sequence: TGTGCCAGCAGCCAAGTCCGGTCCAGGGGGCATGAGCAGTTCTTC.

This clonotype occurred many times. The V and J genes are TRBV4-2 and TRBJ1-1; tentatively, D is TRBD1 (5 bases). This CDR3 has 17 residues. Trimming shortened V by 3 bases and J by 4 bases, and 21 bases separated the two germline ends. CDR1 is LGHNA and CDR2 is YNFKEQ in the germline V gene. CDR3 protein: CASSHPTGGSMGTEAFF. CDR3 DNA sequence: TGTGCCAGCAGCCACCCAACCGGGGGTTCGATGGGCACTGAAGCTTTCTTT.

There are many counts of this clonotype. The rearrangement joins TRBV12-3 or TRBV12-4 to TRBJ2-3; D tentatively reads TRBD1 or TRBD2 (5 bases each). Trimming took 7 bases from V and 2 from J, leaving 10 bases between them. This CDR3 spans 13 amino acids. DNA for the CDR3: TGTGCCAGCAATTGGGGACCCACAGATACGCAGTATTTT. Translating gives CASNWGPTDTQYF.

This clonotype showed up many times. This chain joins TRBV6-5 and TRBJ2-3, with D tentatively TRBD2 (5 bases). V shed 4 bases and J shed 0 bases, with 14 bases lying between them. In germline, CDR1 is MNHEY, CDR2 SVGAGI. There are 16 residues in the CDR3. CDR3 residues: CASSFQGSTSTDTQYF. Here the CDR3 DNA reads TGTGCCAGCAGTTTCCAAGGGAGCACTAGCACAGATACGCAGTATTTT.

This clonotype came up a few times. The chain has TRBV20-1 and TRBJ1-5, with no clear D. Trimming removed 3 bases from V and 5 bases from J, with 14 bases in between. Looked up from germline, CDR1 is DFQATT and CDR2 is SNEGSKA (reference sequence). The CDR3 spans 14 residues. CDR3 protein: CSASRADSYQPQHF. The CDR3 DNA sequence: TGCAGTGCTAGTAGGGCGGACTCTTATCAGCCCCAGCATTTT.

This clonotype was detected ten times or more. This chain uses TRBV7-2 with TRBJ2-1; TRBD2 might be the D (5 bases). Trimming shortened V by 3 bases and J by 8 bases, and 8 bases separated the two germline ends. Per germline, CDR1 SGHTA and CDR2 FQGNSA. The length of the CDR3 is 12 residues. CDR3 region: CASSFGEYEQFF. CDR3 sequence (DNA): TGTGCCAGCAGCTTCGGGGAGTATGAGCAGTTCTTC.

This clonotype was seen at least ten times. The chain combines TRBV5-1 with TRBJ2-2; the D is unclear. Germline lookup yields CDR1 SGHRS and CDR2 YFSETQ. Trimming removed 7 bases at V and 6 bases at J, with 22 bases between. There are 16 residues in the CDR3. In DNA form, the CDR3 reads TGCGCCAGCCAGGTTTCACCCGGACGGATGGCCGGGGAGCTGTTTTTT. Residues: CASQVSPGRMAGELFF.

Many counts were recorded for this clonotype. This chain connects TRBV2 to TRBJ1-5; 9 nucleotides agree with TRBD1. Trimming took 6 bases from V and 6 from J; bases not matched to a gene: 6. The germline V gene encodes CDR1 SNHLY and CDR2 FYNNEI. This CDR3 region has 14 residues. The CDR3 region is CASRGTGFAQPQHF. DNA of the CDR3: TGTGCCAGCAGAGGGACAGGGTTCGCTCAGCCCCAGCATTTT.

This clonotype was seen repeatedly, ten times or more. The chain uses TRBV7-9 and TRBJ1-2; a weak D match, TRBD1 (5 bases). Germline-derived CDR1 and CDR2 are SEHNR and FQNEAQ (reference sequence). This CDR3 is 14 amino acids long. Trimming stripped 0 bases from V and 7 bases from J, with 12 bases between. As DNA, the CDR3 is TGTGCCAGCAGCTTAGCGCAGGACATTCTTGGCTACACCTTC. Protein product: CASSLAQDILGYTF.

This clonotype was detected ten times or more. V is TRBV20-1 and J is TRBJ2-3, with 7 bases fitting TRBD1. Trimming cost V 5 bases and J 0 bases; bases outside gene matches: 5. The CDR3 spans 14 residues. Germline V gene lookup returns CDR1 DFQATT and CDR2 SNEGSKA (reference sequence). CDR3 DNA sequence: TGCAGTGCTCCAACAGGGGTCAGCACAGATACGCAGTATTTT. Protein product: CSAPTGVSTDTQYF.

This clonotype was seen only a few times. The gene calls are TRBV5-1 and TRBJ2-1; 10 bases line up with TRBD1. Germline V gene lookup returns CDR1 SGHRS and CDR2 YFSETQ. V was clipped by 4 bases and J by 10 bases; unmatched bases: 8. This CDR3 comprises 14 residues. In DNA, the CDR3 is TGCGCCAGCAGCGTCCGGGACAGGGGTGGGGAGCAGTTCTTC. Translation: CASSVRDRGGEQFF. Full variable domain (missing parts from reference TRBV5-1 and TRBJ2-1): KAGVTQTPRYLIKTRGQQVTLSCSPISGHRSVSWYQQTPGQGLQFLFEYFSETQRNKGNFPGRFSGRQFSNSRSEMNVSTLELGDSALYLCASSVRDRGGEQFFGPGTRLTVL.

The genes are TRBV18 and TRBJ2-2, with D perhaps TRBD2 (5 bases). Germline CDR1 and CDR2: KGHSH and LQKENI. V lost 4 bases and J 3 bases, leaving 12 bases between the germline ends. This CDR3 contains 15 residues. In nucleotides, the CDR3 is TGTGCCAGCTCACTTCAGCGGCGAGACACCGGGGAGCTGTTTTTT. Protein: CASSLQRRDTGELFF. The variable domain in full, with the rest retrieved from reference TRBV18 and TRBJ2-2, is NAGVMQNPRHLVRRRGQEARLRCSPMKGHSHVYWYRQLPEEGLKFMVYLQKENIIDESGMPKERFSAEFPKEGPSILRIQQVVRGDSAAYFCASSLQRRDTGELFFGEGSRLTVL.

This clonotype was counted at least ten times. The genes are TRBV6-1 and TRBJ2-7; 12 bases map to TRBD2. The length of the CDR3 is 14 residues. The germline gives CDR1 MNHNS, CDR2 SASEGT. Trimming cost V 8 bases and J 4 bases; bases outside gene matches: 6. CDR3 DNA: TGTGCCAGCCGTCCTAGCGGGAGGGTATACGAGCAGTACTTC. Translating gives CASRPSGRVYEQYF.

This clonotype was counted ten times or more. This chain connects TRBV6-5 to TRBJ2-7, with D unclear. This CDR3 comprises 17 residues. The V end lost 0 bases, the J end lost 4 bases, and 19 bases lay between the germline ends. Germline V lookup: CDR1 MNHEY, CDR2 SVGAGI. The CDR3 reads CASSYSSPSRFRYEQYF. The DNA for the CDR3 is TGTGCCAGCAGTTACTCGAGCCCCAGTAGGTTTCGGTACGAGCAGTACTTC.

In this sample, this clonotype turned up many times. The chain has TRBV12-5 and TRBJ2-3; D not resolved. The germline V gene has CDR1 LGHNT and CDR2 FRNRAP. Deletions cut 6 bases from V and 6 bases from J, with 7 bases between. The CDR3 has 11 amino acids. CDR3 protein: CASGLDDTQYF. The DNA of the CDR3 is TGTGCTAGTGGCCTGGACGATACGCAGTATTTT.

Note on this clonotype: The junction differs from germline at one of its ends, possibly a read error. The chain joins TRBV28 to TRBJ1-5, with a possible D match to TRBD1 (5 bases). The CDR3 is 16 residues long. Germline V CDR1 and CDR2: MDHEN, SYDVKM. CDR3 nucleotides: TGTGTCAGCACCTGGAGGGGAGCGGGGAGCAATCAGCCCCAGCATTTT. Amino acids: CVSTWRGAGSNQPQHF.

In its sample, this clonotype was seen a few times. The chain combines TRBV10-1 with TRBJ2-1; 7 nucleotides align to TRBD1. Germline V gene data show CDR1 as WNHNN and CDR2 as SYGVQD (reference sequence). The trim removed 3 bases at V and 2 bases at J, leaving 1 base unmatched. This CDR3 is built from 14 residues. This chain's CDR3 is CASSEGTAYNEQFF. The CDR3 DNA reads as TGCGCCAGCAGTGAAGGGACAGCCTACAATGAGCAGTTCTTC.

This clonotype was detected ten times or more. The rearrangement uses TRBV29-1 and TRBJ2-7; 7 positions agree with TRBD1. The CDR3 is made up of 13 amino acids. Per germline, CDR1 SQVTM and CDR2 ANQGSEA. Germline trimming cut 6 bases from V and 3 bases from J; bases unmatched to any gene: 8. The DNA for the CDR3 is TGCAGCGTCCTCCGGGACAGAAGCTACGAGCAGTACTTC. It specifies CSVLRDRSYEQYF.

This clonotype has a count of ten or more. V usage is TRBV7-2 and J usage is TRBJ2-3, with D possibly being TRBD2 (6 bases). Germline CDR1 SGHTA, CDR2 FQGNSA. The CDR3 has 16 amino acids. V lost 1 base and J 0 bases, leaving 11 bases between the germline ends. The CDR3 loop is CASSLGAGSSTDTQYF. DNA for the CDR3: TGTGCCAGCAGCTTAGGGGCGGGATCTAGCACAGATACGCAGTATTTT.